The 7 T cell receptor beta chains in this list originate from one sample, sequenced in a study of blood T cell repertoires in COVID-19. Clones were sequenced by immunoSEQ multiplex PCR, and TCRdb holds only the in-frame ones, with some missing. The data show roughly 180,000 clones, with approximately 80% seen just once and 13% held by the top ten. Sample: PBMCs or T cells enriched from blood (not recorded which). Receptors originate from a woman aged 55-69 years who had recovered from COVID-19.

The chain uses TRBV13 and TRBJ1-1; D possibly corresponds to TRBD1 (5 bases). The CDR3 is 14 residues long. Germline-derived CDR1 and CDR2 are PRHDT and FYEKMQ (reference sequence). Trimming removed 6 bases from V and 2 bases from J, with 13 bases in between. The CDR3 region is CASRRGQVNTEAFF. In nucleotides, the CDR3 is TGTGCCAGCAGACGCGGACAAGTTAACACTGAAGCTTTCTTT.

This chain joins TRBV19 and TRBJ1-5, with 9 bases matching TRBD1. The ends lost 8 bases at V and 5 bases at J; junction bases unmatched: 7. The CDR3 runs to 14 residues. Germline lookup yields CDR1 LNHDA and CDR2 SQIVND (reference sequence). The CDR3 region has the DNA TGTGCCAGTGCTTACAGGGGGCTCTATCAGCCCCAGCATTTT. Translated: CASAYRGLYQPQHF.

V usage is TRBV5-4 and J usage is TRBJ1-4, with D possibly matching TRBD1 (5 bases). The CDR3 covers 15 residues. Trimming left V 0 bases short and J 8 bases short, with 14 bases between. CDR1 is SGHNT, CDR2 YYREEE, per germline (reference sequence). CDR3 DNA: TGTGCCAGCAGCTTGGGAGGCAGGGAGGAGGAAAAACTGTTTTTT. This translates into CASSLGGREEEKLFF.

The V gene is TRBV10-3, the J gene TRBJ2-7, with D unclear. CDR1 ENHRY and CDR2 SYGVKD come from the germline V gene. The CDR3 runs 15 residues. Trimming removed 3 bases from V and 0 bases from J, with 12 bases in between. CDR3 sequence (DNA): TGTGCCATCAGTGACCTCCGGTCAGGCTCCTACGAGCAGTACTTC. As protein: CAISDLRSGSYEQYF.

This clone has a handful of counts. The CDR3 sequence: CASRFVASGELFF. Here the CDR3 DNA reads TGTGCCAGCAGATTTGTGGCTAGCGGGGAGCTGTTTTTT. The gene calls are TRBV2 and TRBJ2-2; unclear D gene. V lost 6 bases, J lost 7 bases, and 12 bases lay in between. The CDR3 totals 13 residues. The germline CDR1 and CDR2 sequences are SNHLY and FYNNEI.

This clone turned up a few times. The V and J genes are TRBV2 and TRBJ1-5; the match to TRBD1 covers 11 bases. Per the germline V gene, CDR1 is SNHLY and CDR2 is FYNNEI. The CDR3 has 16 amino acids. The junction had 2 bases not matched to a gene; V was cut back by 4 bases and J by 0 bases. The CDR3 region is CASSAGTGGSNQPQHF. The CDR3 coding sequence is TGTGCCAGCAGTGCCGGGACAGGGGGTAGCAATCAGCCCCAGCATTTT.

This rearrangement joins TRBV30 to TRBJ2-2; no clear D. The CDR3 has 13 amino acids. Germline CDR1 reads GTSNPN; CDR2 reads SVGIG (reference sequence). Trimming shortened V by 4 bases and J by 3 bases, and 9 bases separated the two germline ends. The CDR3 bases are TGTGCCTGGATGGGCCAGCACACCGGGGAGCTGTTTTTT. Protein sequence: CAWMGQHTGELFF.